These 2 T cell receptor beta chains originate from one sample sequenced in a study of low-dose radiotherapy and immunotherapy resistance in tumors. Both TCRalpha and TCRbeta chains were reverse transcribed with V-gene-specific primers. TCRs were amplified for 15 to 25 PCR cycles with a constant-region primer and V-primer adapter. One entry per CDR3 protein results from TCRdb running MiXCR on the reads. The sample holds roughly 95,000 distinct CDR3 sequences, 20% to 25% seen once. The time point here: after trial treatment. Treatment of the sample: LDRT plus nivolumab, ipilimumab, low-dose cyclophosphamide and aspirin (RACIN trial). The sample here was PBMCs, taken after low-dose radiotherapy plus immunotherapy. The source is a female donor with ovarian cancer.

In this sample, this clonotype turned up many times. This chain links TRBV19 with TRBJ2-1, with TRBD1 matching 7 bases. Per the germline V gene, CDR1 is LNHDA and CDR2 is SQIVND (reference sequence). The CDR3 extends over 18 amino acids. Losses at the gene ends were 5 bases for V and 8 bases for J; bases not matched to a gene: 21. The CDR3 sequence: CASSRVPFGTVALYEQFF. The CDR3 nucleotides read TGTGCCAGTAGTCGGGTGCCTTTCGGGACAGTGGCTCTCTATGAGCAGTTCTTC.

This sequence joins TRBV28 and TRBJ1-2, with 11 bases lining up with TRBD1. The CDR3 is 13 amino acids. With 8 bases clipped from V and 3 bases from J, the junction kept 2 bases outside the gene matches. Germline-derived CDR1 and CDR2 are MDHEN and SYDVKM. The CDR3 nucleotides read TGTGCCAGCGGGACAGGGGGTTACTATGGCTACACCTTC. Protein product: CASGTGGYYGYTF.